What follows is one TCR beta chain and its context. This entry belongs to a study of blood T cell repertoires in COVID-19. Study context: PBMCs, B-cell-depleted T cells, or T cells were the source of the cDNA or gDNA that made up the material.

TCRdb's table, derived via immunoSEQ multiplex PCR, lists solely in-frame clones and lacks some. The data hold around 72,000 clones, with 88% observed a single time. Germline V lookup: CDR1 MGHRA, CDR2 YSYEKL. The CDR3 is 15 amino acids. V was pared by 3 bases and J by 7 bases, with 6 bases of the junction left unmatched. This receptor was identified in a man aged 45-65 years with acute or convalescent COVID-19. This chain joins TRBV4-1 and TRBJ2-7; 13 bases line up with TRBD2. Sequencing used peripheral blood. CDR3 loop: CASSHLLAGGREQYF. The DNA of the CDR3 is TGCGCCAGCAGCCACCTACTAGCGGGGGGGCGGGAGCAGTACTTC.